This T cell receptor (beta chain) was recovered during a study of blood T cell repertoires in COVID-19. Study context: Samples came from the United States, Italy and Spain, spanning acute and convalescent COVID-19. The analysed material was cDNA or gDNA that came from T cells, B-cell-depleted T cells, or PBMCs.

In Seattle, patients joined the study during active infection and were tracked longitudinally. In the original workflow: Amplified reference gene primers provided the basis for estimating nucleated cell counts. TCRdb keeps only in-frame clones here, not all; method: immunoSEQ multiplex PCR. The V and J calls and clone size are taken from that table; D and trimming were inferred from the DNA. The sample holds around 480,000 clones, about 91% seen once. This clone was detected once. V gave up 4 bases and J gave up 2 bases, with 9 bases separating them. The CDR3 is made up of 13 amino acids. Germline CDR1 and CDR2: SQVTM and ANQGSEA.

The chain combines TRBV29-1 with TRBJ1-3, with no clear D. The receptor was isolated from a woman aged 50 to 60 with COVID-19, enrolled during active disease. The sample consisted of peripheral blood. The CDR3 here is CSVARGTGNTIYF. In DNA form, the CDR3 reads TGCAGCGTTGCGCGGGGTACTGGAAACACCATATATTTT.